The entry below gives a single TCR beta chain sequence along with its context. Using immunoSEQ multiplex PCR, the repertoire was profiled, and TCRdb retains in-frame clones only, with some absent. The repertoire consists of about 260,000 clones, with 65% to 90% occurring once and the leading ten covering about 2%. The CDR3 loop spans 17 amino acids. The V gene's germline CDR1 is SGHRS and CDR2 YFSETQ. V shed 1 base, J shed 3 bases, and the junction held 5 bases outside the gene matches. This entry belongs to a study of blood T cell repertoires in COVID-19. The receptor was derived from a man aged 25-45 years with active or convalescent COVID-19. This chain uses TRBV5-1 with TRBJ2-5; 14 nucleotides match TRBD2. Source material: peripheral blood. CDR3 coding DNA: TGCGCCAGCAGCTTGTTTCCGACTAGCGGGGGGGAAGAGACCCAGTACTTC. The encoded protein is CASSLFPTSGGEETQYF. Looking up the rest from reference TRBV5-1 and TRBJ2-5 gives the full variable domain: KAGVTQTPRYLIKTRGQQVTLSCSPISGHRSVSWYQQTPGQGLQFLFEYFSETQRNKGNFPGRFSGRQFSNSRSEMNVSTLELGDSALYLCASSLFPTSGGEETQYFGPGTRLLVL.